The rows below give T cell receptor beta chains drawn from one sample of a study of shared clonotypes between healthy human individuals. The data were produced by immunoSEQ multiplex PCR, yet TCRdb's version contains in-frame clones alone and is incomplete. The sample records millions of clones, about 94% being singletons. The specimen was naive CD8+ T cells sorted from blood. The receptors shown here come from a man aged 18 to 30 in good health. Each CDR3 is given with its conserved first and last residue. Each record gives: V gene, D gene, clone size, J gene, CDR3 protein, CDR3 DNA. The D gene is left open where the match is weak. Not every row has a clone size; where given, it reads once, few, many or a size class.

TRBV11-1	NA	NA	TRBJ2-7	CASSLTPESREQYF	TGTGCCAGCAGCTTGACCCCCGAAAGTAGGGAGCAGTACTTC
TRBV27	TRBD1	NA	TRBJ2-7	CASSLPDRLYEQYF	TGTGCCAGCAGTCTACCGGACAGGTTATACGAGCAGTACTTC
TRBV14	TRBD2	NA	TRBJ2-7	CASSLYTSGSNEQYF	TGTGCCAGCAGCCTATATACTAGCGGGAGCAACGAGCAGTACTTC
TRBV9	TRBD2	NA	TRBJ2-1	CASSVGGTSGNEQFF	TGTGCCAGCAGCGTAGGGGGGACTAGCGGGAATGAGCAGTTCTTC
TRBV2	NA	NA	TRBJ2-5	CASRGEKETQYF	TGTGCCAGCAGAGGGGAAAAGGAGACCCAGTACTTC
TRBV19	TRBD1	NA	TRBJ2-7	CASRGLRGQHYEQYF	TGTGCCAGTAGGGGATTAAGGGGACAGCACTACGAGCAGTACTTC
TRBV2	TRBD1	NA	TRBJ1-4	CASNWDREATNEKLFF	TGTGCCAGCAACTGGGACAGGGAAGCAACTAATGAAAAACTGTTTTTT
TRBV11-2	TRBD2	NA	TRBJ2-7	CASSLSGVDEQYF	TGTGCCAGCAGCTTAAGCGGGGTTGACGAGCAGTACTTC
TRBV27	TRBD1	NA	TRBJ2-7	CASSSLTGMGFYEQYF	TGTGCCAGCAGTTCCCTGACAGGGATGGGATTCTACGAGCAGTACTTC
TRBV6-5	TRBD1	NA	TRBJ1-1	CASSYEPGGDEAFF	TGTGCCAGCAGTTACGAGCCAGGGGGCGATGAAGCTTTCTTT
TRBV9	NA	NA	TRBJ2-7	CASSVGGDTYEQYF	TGTGCCAGCAGCGTAGGCGGGGATACCTACGAGCAGTACTTC
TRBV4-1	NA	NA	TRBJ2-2	CASSWVGARGELFF	TGCGCCAGCAGCTGGGTGGGGGCGAGGGGGGAGCTGTTTTTT
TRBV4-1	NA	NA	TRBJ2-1	CASSQAGDEQFF	TGCGCCAGCAGCCAAGCAGGGGATGAGCAGTTCTTC
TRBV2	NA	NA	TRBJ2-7	CASSGGTVSSYEQYF	TGTGCCAGCAGTGGCGGGACAGTGAGCTCCTACGAGCAGTACTTC
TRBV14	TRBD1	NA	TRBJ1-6	CASSITQGKRSPLHF	TGTGCCAGCAGCATTACACAGGGGAAGCGATCACCCCTCCACTTT
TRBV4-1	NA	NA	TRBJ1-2	CASSPAGGDYGYTF	TGCGCCAGCAGCCCGGCGGGAGGGGACTATGGCTACACCTTC
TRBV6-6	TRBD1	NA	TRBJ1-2	CASTQTGGGYTF	TGTGCCAGCACTCAGACAGGGGGAGGCTACACCTTC
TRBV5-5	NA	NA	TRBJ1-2	CASRGGYYGYTF	TGTGCCAGCAGGGGCGGGTACTATGGCTACACCTTC
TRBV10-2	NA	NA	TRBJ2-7	CASSVSADYEQYF	TGCGCCAGCAGTGTGTCAGCAGACTACGAGCAGTACTTC
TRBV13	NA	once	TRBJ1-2	CASRPGGGYGYTF	TGTGCCAGCAGGCCCGGAGGCGGCTATGGCTACACCTTC
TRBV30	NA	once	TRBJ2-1	CAWSVVGGEQFF	TGTGCCTGGAGTGTCGTCGGTGGTGAGCAGTTCTTC
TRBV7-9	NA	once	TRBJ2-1	CASSSEPGNEQFF	TGTGCCAGCAGCTCCGAGCCTGGCAATGAGCAGTTCTTC
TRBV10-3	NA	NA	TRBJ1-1	CAISESRGNTEAFF	TGTGCCATCAGTGAGTCCAGGGGGAACACTGAAGCTTTCTTT
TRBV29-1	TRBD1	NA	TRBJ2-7	CSVDRGQGTYEQYF	TGCAGCGTAGACCGGGGACAGGGTACCTACGAGCAGTACTTC
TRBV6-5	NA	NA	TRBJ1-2	CASRGGGNYGYTF	TGTGCCAGCCGGGGGGGCGGAAACTATGGCTACACCTTC
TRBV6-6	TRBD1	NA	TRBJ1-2	CASSYSQTGGIGYTF	TGTGCCAGCAGTTACTCCCAGACAGGGGGAATCGGCTACACCTTC
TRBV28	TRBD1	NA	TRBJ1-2	CASSLVPDRESFDGYTF	TGTGCCAGCAGTTTAGTACCCGACAGGGAAAGTTTCGATGGCTACACCTTC
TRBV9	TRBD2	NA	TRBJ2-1	CASSPSGGLGYNEQFF	TGTGCCAGCAGCCCCAGCGGGGGCTTGGGATACAATGAGCAGTTCTTC
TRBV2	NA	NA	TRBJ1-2	CASSGNIVGGYYGYTF	TGTGCCAGCAGTGGCAATATCGTCGGGGGCTACTATGGCTACACCTTC
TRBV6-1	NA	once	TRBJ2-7	CASSESQVSPYEQYF	TGTGCCAGCAGTGAAAGTCAGGTCAGTCCCTACGAGCAGTACTTC
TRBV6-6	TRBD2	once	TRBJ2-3	CASSTISGRWGDTQYF	TGTGCCAGCAGTACCATTAGCGGGAGGTGGGGAGATACGCAGTATTTT
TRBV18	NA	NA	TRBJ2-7	CASSPRRGGTYRVAYEQYF	TGTGCCAGCTCACCTCGTAGGGGGGGGACCTACCGTGTGGCCTACGAGCAGTACTTC
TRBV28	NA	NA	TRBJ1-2	CASSFELPAGGYTF	TGTGCCAGCAGTTTCGAATTGCCAGCGGGTGGCTACACCTTC
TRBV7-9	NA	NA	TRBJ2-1	CASSPGSIAVYNEQFF	TGTGCCAGCAGCCCCGGGTCCATAGCCGTCTACAATGAGCAGTTCTTC
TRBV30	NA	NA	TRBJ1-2	CAWSEDGGKFYGYTF	TGTGCCTGGAGCGAAGACGGGGGAAAGTTCTATGGCTACACCTTC
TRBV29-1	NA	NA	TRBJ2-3	CSVEDLSPGHYTDTQYF	TGCAGCGTTGAAGATCTGAGCCCGGGACATTACACAGATACGCAGTATTTT
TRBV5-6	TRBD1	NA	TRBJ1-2	CASSLGQIRLYGYTF	TGTGCCAGCAGCCTGGGACAGATTCGACTTTATGGCTACACCTTC
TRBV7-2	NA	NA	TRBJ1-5	CASSLENPRKGQPQHF	TGTGCCAGCAGCCTAGAGAATCCGAGGAAGGGTCAGCCCCAGCATTTT
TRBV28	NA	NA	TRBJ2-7	CASIPPQSSYEQYF	TGTGCCAGCATCCCCCCACAGAGCTCCTACGAGCAGTACTTC
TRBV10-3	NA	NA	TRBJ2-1	CAISESVNNEQFF	TGTGCCATCAGTGAGTCGGTCAACAATGAGCAGTTCTTC
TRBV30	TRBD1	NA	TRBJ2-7	CAWSGTGEASYEQYF	TGTGCCTGGAGTGGGACAGGGGAAGCGTCCTACGAGCAGTACTTC
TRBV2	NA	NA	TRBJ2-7	CASSGQDALYEQYF	TGTGCCAGCAGTGGACAGGATGCCCTATACGAGCAGTACTTC
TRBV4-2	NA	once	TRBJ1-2	CASSPGNYGYTF	TGTGCCAGCAGTCCAGGCAACTATGGCTACACCTTC
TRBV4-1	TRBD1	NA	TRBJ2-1	CASSQGQGANNEQFF	TGCGCCAGCAGCCAAGGACAGGGGGCAAATAATGAGCAGTTCTTC
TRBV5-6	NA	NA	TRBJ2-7	CASSWRGGYGQYF	TGTGCCAGCAGCTGGCGAGGAGGATATGGGCAGTACTTC
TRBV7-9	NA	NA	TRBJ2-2	CASSLRGSANTGELFF	TGTGCCAGCAGCTTGCGGGGATCCGCGAACACCGGGGAGCTGTTTTTT
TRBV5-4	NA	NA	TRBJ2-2	CASRGQNTGELFF	TGTGCCAGCAGGGGACAGAACACCGGGGAGCTGTTTTTT
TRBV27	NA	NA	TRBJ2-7	CASSPSTGPQIYEQYF	TGTGCCAGCAGTCCCTCGACAGGACCCCAGATCTACGAGCAGTACTTC